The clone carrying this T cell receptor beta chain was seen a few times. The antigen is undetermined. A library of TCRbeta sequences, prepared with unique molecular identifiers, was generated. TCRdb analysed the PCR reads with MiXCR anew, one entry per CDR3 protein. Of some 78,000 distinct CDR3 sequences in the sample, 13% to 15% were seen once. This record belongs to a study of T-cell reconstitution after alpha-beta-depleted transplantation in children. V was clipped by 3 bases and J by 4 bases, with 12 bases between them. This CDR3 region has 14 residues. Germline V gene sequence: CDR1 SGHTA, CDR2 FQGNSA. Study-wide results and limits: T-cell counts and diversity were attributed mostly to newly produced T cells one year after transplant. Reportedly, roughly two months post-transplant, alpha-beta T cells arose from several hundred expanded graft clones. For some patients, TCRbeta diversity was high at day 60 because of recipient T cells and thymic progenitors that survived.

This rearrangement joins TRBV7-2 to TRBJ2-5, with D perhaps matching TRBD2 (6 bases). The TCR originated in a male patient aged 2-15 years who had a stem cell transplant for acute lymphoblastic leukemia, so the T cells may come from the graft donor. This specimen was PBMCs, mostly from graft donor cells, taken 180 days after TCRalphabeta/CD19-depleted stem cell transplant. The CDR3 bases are TGTGCCAGCAGCTTCGGGGGAACGGGAGAGACCCAGTACTTC. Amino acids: CASSFGGTGETQYF.